These 9 T cell receptor beta chains were sequenced from one sample in a study of T-cell memory formation after mild COVID-19. TCRdb recomputed calls from the 5' RACE reads with MiXCR, one row per CDR3 protein. In the table there are roughly 450,000 distinct CDR3 sequences, roughly 17% of which are singletons. The sample was PBMCs or a T cell subset sorted from them (not recorded which). Receptors were obtained from a man younger than 35 who had mild COVID-19 (a few samples of this study predate the infection). Cell type and time point are not known.

The chain couples TRBV20-1 to TRBJ1-1; D uncertain. Germline V CDR1 and CDR2: DFQATT, SNEGSKA (reference sequence). The germline V and J ends were trimmed by 3 bases and 5 bases, with 10 bases remaining between them. This CDR3 contains 12 residues. CDR3 sequence: CSARESDTEAFF. The DNA of the CDR3 is TGCAGTGCTAGGGAATCGGATACTGAAGCTTTCTTT.

This clonotype occurred a few times. This rearrangement joins TRBV6-5 to TRBJ2-1; TRBD1 matches at 8 bases. V was pared by 6 bases and J by 4 bases, with 8 bases of the junction left unmatched. CDR1 and CDR2 from the germline V gene are MNHEY and SVGAGI. The CDR3 contains 15 residues. The CDR3 sequence is CASSPSGTGYNEQFF. For the CDR3, the DNA is TGTGCCAGCAGCCCCTCCGGGACAGGATACAATGAGCAGTTCTTC.

In its sample, this clonotype was seen a few times. This chain connects TRBV5-1 to TRBJ2-4, with D unresolved. CDR3 length equals 17 residues. Per germline, CDR1 SGHRS and CDR2 YFSETQ. Between the trimmed V and J ends, which lost 0 bases and 0 bases, there was a span of 13 bases. The CDR3: CASSLVFERRAKNIQYF. Here the CDR3 DNA reads TGCGCCAGCAGCTTGGTGTTCGAAAGGCGAGCCAAAAACATTCAGTACTTC.

Notes on this clonotype: A much larger clone differs by one base, so this may be a read error. V usage is TRBV28 and J usage is TRBJ2-3; D gene ambiguous. V shed 5 bases and J shed 7 bases, with 13 bases lying between them. Germline CDR1 reads MDHEN; CDR2 reads SYDVKM. The CDR3 is 13 amino acids. The CDR3 bases are TGTGCCAGCAGTCGCGACACAGTGTATACGCAGTATTTT. Protein product: CASSRDTVYTQYF.

This clonotype turned up a few times. This chain joins TRBV20-1 and TRBJ1-1, with a possible D match to TRBD1 (6 bases). The CDR3 loop spans 13 amino acids. With 5 bases removed from V and 1 base from J, the gap between germline ends came to 11 bases. Germline V CDR1 and CDR2: DFQATT, SNEGSKA (reference sequence). CDR3 residues: CSAPRTENTEAFF. As DNA, the CDR3 is TGCAGTGCTCCTCGGACAGAGAACACTGAAGCTTTCTTT.

V usage is TRBV6-5 and J usage is TRBJ2-6; D call uncertain. Trimming took off 6 bases at V and 2 bases at J, with 11 bases between the two ends. There are 15 residues in the CDR3. Germline values: CDR1 MNHEY, CDR2 SVGAGI. CDR3 protein: CASRSPWTGANVLTF. The CDR3 nucleotides are TGTGCCAGCAGAAGCCCTTGGACTGGGGCCAACGTCCTGACTTTC.

This clonotype has just a few counts. This sequence joins TRBV6-5 and TRBJ2-2; D call uncertain. The length of the CDR3 is 17 residues. Germline values: CDR1 MNHEY, CDR2 SVGAGI. V was trimmed by 0 bases and J by 8 bases, leaving 19 bases between them. CDR3 protein: CASSYSSGPLRSGELFF. The CDR3 DNA reads TGTGCCAGCAGTTACTCGAGTGGGCCCCTCAGGTCGGGGGAGCTGTTTTTT.

The table lists this clonotype with a few counts. This CDR3 is CASSTQGGTGELFF. The CDR3 coding sequence is TGCGCCAGCAGCACACAGGGGGGCACCGGGGAGCTGTTTTTT. The chain recombines TRBV5-1 with TRBJ2-2, with 8 bases matching TRBD1. This CDR3 contains 14 residues. V shed 4 bases and J 4 bases; nucleotides not matched to a gene: 3. Germline CDR1 reads SGHRS; CDR2 reads YFSETQ.

V and J are TRBV5-5 and TRBJ1-5; TRBD1 is a possible D gene (6 bases). The CDR3 loop spans 14 amino acids. V lost 0 bases and J 7 bases, leaving 11 bases between the germline ends. The germline V gene has CDR1 SGHKS and CDR2 YYEKEE (reference sequence). The CDR3 sequence: CASSLEGGHQPQHF. CDR3 DNA: TGTGCCAGCAGCTTGGAAGGGGGGCACCAGCCCCAGCATTTT.